This T cell receptor (beta chain) was captured in a study of T cell responses to AZD1222 COVID-19 vaccine. Assay: immunoSEQ multiplex PCR; the TCRdb copy retains only in-frame clones and omits some. The sample has roughly 120,000 clones; 70% to 85% are singletons. This CDR3 contains 10 residues. Germline assignment: CDR1 MNHEY and CDR2 SVGAGI. V was pared by 7 bases and J by 4 bases, with 5 bases between. Overall study findings and caveats: In the spike-specific TCR repertoire, nearly half reportedly target unmutated variant regions. Only after the peak T cell response were repertoires sampled.

Remarks on this clone: Its antigen is unidentified.

The TCR comes from an adult in good health. The chain joins TRBV6-5 to TRBJ2-7; D is ambiguous. Source: peripheral blood, taken on day 0 of AZD1222 vaccination. The CDR3 DNA follows: TGTGCCAGCATGTGGTACGAGCAGTACTTC. Its translation: CASMWYEQYF.